What follows is one T cell receptor (beta chain) and its context. Germline values: CDR1 SGHTS, CDR2 YDEGEE. The V gene lost 0 bases and the J gene lost 1 base, with 4 bases spanning the gap. This CDR3 has 13 residues. Authors' data handling: Estimated nucleated cell counts came from reference gene primer amplification. Data came from immunoSEQ multiplex PCR; TCRdb stores just in-frame clones and leaves some out. The V and J calls and clone size come from that table; D and trimming were worked out from the DNA. The table has about 260,000 clones, approximately 90% seen once; the top ten hold around 0.87%. These data originate in a study of blood T cell repertoires in COVID-19. As for the study in general: Samples came from the United States, Italy and Spain, spanning acute and convalescent COVID-19. In each case, the material was cDNA or gDNA derived from T cells, B-cell-depleted T cells, or PBMCs.

V and J are TRBV5-8 and TRBJ1-2; unclear D gene. Material for sequencing was PBMCs or T cells enriched from blood (not recorded which). The sequence was obtained from a man aged 50-60 years who had been exposed to COVID-19. This CDR3 is CASSLGDNYGYTF. The CDR3 DNA sequence: TGTGCCAGCAGCTTGGGCGATAACTATGGCTACACCTTC. The full variable domain, with the rest looked up from reference TRBV5-8 and TRBJ1-2, is EAGVTQSPTHLIKTRGQQATLRCSPISGHTSVYWYQQALGLGLQFLLWYDEGEERNRGNFPPRFSGRQFPNYSSELNVNALELEDSALYLCASSLGDNYGYTFGSGTRLTVV.